A selection of T cell receptor beta chains follows, all from one sample in a study of identical twins. Via MiXCR, TCRdb re-called the 5' RACE reads, giving one row per CDR3 protein. Of about 890,000 distinct CDR3 sequences listed, approximately 13% are singletons. These same records also appear under a second study, on yellow fever vaccine responses in identical twins.

Sequencing used PBMCs. These receptors all come from a woman younger than 30 in good health. Both conserved end residues are part of each CDR3. The order of the fields is V gene, J gene, clone size, D gene, CDR3 DNA, CDR3 protein. A D gene is named only where the DNA matches it firmly. The size field is filled for only some rows; it gives once, few, many or a size class.

>TRBV7-8|TRBJ1-1|few|.
TGTGCCAGCAGCTTCGATATAACAGAACCGAACACTGAAGCTTTCTTT
CASSFDITEPNTEAFF
>TRBV6-1|TRBJ2-1|few|TRBD2
TGTGCCAGCAGTGAATCGCTAGCGGGAGTCGGCAATGAGCAGTTCTTC
CASSESLAGVGNEQFF
>TRBV12-3/TRBV12-4|TRBJ2-5|.|.
TGTGCCAGCACATTAGGACAGATTCGAGAGACCCAGTACTTC
CASTLGQIRETQYF
>TRBV4-2|TRBJ2-3|.|TRBD1
TGTGCCAGCAGCAAAGGGGGCAGCACAGATACGCAGTATTTT
CASSKGGSTDTQYF
>TRBV6-1|TRBJ1-4|many|.
TGTGCCAGCAGTGAAGCCCCGGGCCTAGAAGGTGAAAAACTGTTTTTT
CASSEAPGLEGEKLFF
>TRBV6-1|TRBJ2-5|many|TRBD2
TGTGCCAGCAGTGAAGAGGGCTTGGGACTAGCGGGAGTAGGAGAGACCCAGTACTTC
CASSEEGLGLAGVGETQYF
>TRBV13|TRBJ2-1|.|TRBD1
TGTGCCAGCAGCTACAACAGGGGTATGAATGAGCAGTTCTTC
CASSYNRGMNEQFF
>TRBV7-3|TRBJ2-1|.|.
TGTGCCAGCAGCTCCAGTCCGGGAAGGGACAATGAGCAGTTCTTC
CASSSSPGRDNEQFF
>TRBV18|TRBJ1-1|few|.
TGTGCCAGCTCACCAGGAGAGCGAGGGGGCACTGAAGCTTTCTTT
CASSPGERGGTEAFF
>TRBV9|TRBJ2-5|.|TRBD2
TGTGCCAGCAGCATCACCGGGACTAGCGGGGTCGAGACCCAGTACTTC
CASSITGTSGVETQYF
>TRBV10-2|TRBJ2-5|many|.
TGCGCCAGCAGTACTCAGTACCAAGAGACCCAGTACTTC
CASSTQYQETQYF
>TRBV15|TRBJ2-1|few|.
TGTGCCACCAGCAGAGATACCGATGAGCAGTTCTTC
CATSRDTDEQFF
>TRBV11-2|TRBJ1-5|few|.
TGTGCCAGCAGCTTAGTAAAAGGGCAGAATAGCAATCAGCCCCAGCATTTT
CASSLVKGQNSNQPQHF
>TRBV18|TRBJ2-1|few|TRBD2
TGTGCCAGCTCACGACTAGCGGGGAGCAATGAGCAGTTCTTC
CASSRLAGSNEQFF
>TRBV6-1|TRBJ2-3|few|TRBD2
TGTGCCAGCAGATCCCTCCCGGGGGGGACTCGCACAGATACGCAGTATTTT
CASRSLPGGTRTDTQYF
>TRBV20-1|TRBJ1-5|.|TRBD1
TGCAGTGCCCGCTCCGCCGGGACAGGCAGTAATCAGCCCCAGCATTTT
CSARSAGTGSNQPQHF
>TRBV7-8|TRBJ2-1|few|.
TGTGCCAGCAGCTCCTTAGGGATTGAGCAGTTCTTC
CASSSLGIEQFF
>TRBV7-8|TRBJ2-7|.|.
TGTGCCAGCAGCCCAGGGTCGAGGGAGCAGTACTTC
CASSPGSREQYF
>TRBV29-1|TRBJ2-3|.|.
TGCAGCGTTGAAGAAAGGGCCACAGATACGCAGTATTTT
CSVEERATDTQYF
>TRBV12-3/TRBV12-4|TRBJ2-1|many|.
TGTGCCAGCAGGGCGACTGGGCTGATGTACAATGAGCAGTTCTTC
CASRATGLMYNEQFF
>TRBV3-1|TRBJ2-7|few|.
TGTGCCAGCAGCCAAGGGACTCATGCTAAGTACGAGCAGTACTTC
CASSQGTHAKYEQYF
>TRBV20-1|TRBJ2-1|few|TRBD2
TGCAGTGCTAGACCCCAAGGCGGGAGGGCCAGCAATGAGCAGTTCTTC
CSARPQGGRASNEQFF
>TRBV13|TRBJ2-5|.|TRBD2
TGTGCCAGCAGCTCCGGGCTAGCGGGGTCCGGGGGGGCCCAGTACTTC
CASSSGLAGSGGAQYF
>TRBV2|TRBJ2-7|few|.
TGTGCCAGATCGCGTGTAGCGAACTACGAGCAGTACTTC
CARSRVANYEQYF
>TRBV28|TRBJ2-1|.|.
TGTGCCAGCAGTTTACCGCGGGTGGGCCACCATGAGCAGTTCTTC
CASSLPRVGHHEQFF
>TRBV6-8|TRBJ2-7|.|.
TGTGCCAGCAGTTGCCGGCCGAGGATATCCTACGAGCAGTACTTC
CASSCRPRISYEQYF
>TRBV7-9|TRBJ2-2|.|.
TGTGCCAGCAGCCACGGGAGGACAGGGTCCAACACCGGGGAGCTGTTTTTT
CASSHGRTGSNTGELFF
>TRBV4-1|TRBJ2-5|.|.
TGCGCCAGCAGCCAACTCGGTTCTAGCGGGGACAGGGAGACCCAGTACTTC
CASSQLGSSGDRETQYF
>TRBV3-1|TRBJ2-1|few|TRBD2
TGTGCCAGCAGCTCAGAGCGGGAATGGTATGAGCAGTTCTTC
CASSSEREWYEQFF
>TRBV2|TRBJ2-7|.|TRBD1
TGTGCCAGCGGCATGGGACAGGGATACGAGCAGTACTTC
CASGMGQGYEQYF
>TRBV20-1|TRBJ2-2|few|.
TGCTGTGCTAGGACACTCGAGATCTTGAACACCGGGGAGCTGTTTTTT
CCARTLEILNTGELFF
>TRBV18|TRBJ1-1|.|.
TGTGCCAGCTCACCTCGACATGGGGGAGGGAACACTGAAGCTTTCTTT
CASSPRHGGGNTEAFF
>TRBV4-2|TRBJ1-5|few|.
TGTGCCAGCAGCCACGACGAGGGGGGCGGTCGGCATTTT
CASSHDEGGGRHF
>TRBV11-2|TRBJ2-5|once|TRBD2
TGTGCCAGCAGCTTTCCTAGCGGGAGGGGCGGAGAGACCCAGTACTTC
CASSFPSGRGGETQYF
>TRBV6-5|TRBJ1-1|.|.
TGTGCCAGCAGTTACACCCAGGTTGGGACTGAAGCTTTCTTT
CASSYTQVGTEAFF
>TRBV9|TRBJ1-1|.|.
TGTGCCAGCAGCGTAGACGCCCGAGGCACTGAAGCTTTCTTT
CASSVDARGTEAFF
>TRBV15|TRBJ2-1|.|TRBD2
TGTGCCACCAGCCTGAATAGCGGGACTAGCGGGAGTCATGAGCAGTTCTTC
CATSLNSGTSGSHEQFF
>TRBV20-1|TRBJ2-1|.|TRBD1
TGCAGTGCTAGAGATCGGGACAGGGCCGTCAGCTCCTACAATGAGCAGTTCTTC
CSARDRDRAVSSYNEQFF
>TRBV11-2|TRBJ2-5|.|TRBD2
TGTGCCAGCAGCTTCCCCCGGACTAGCGGGGGGGCCCGTGAGACCCAGTACTTC
CASSFPRTSGGARETQYF
>TRBV20-1|TRBJ2-1|.|.
TGCAGTGTGGAGGGGGCGCGCAATGAGCAGTTCTTC
CSVEGARNEQFF
>TRBV7-9|TRBJ2-1|few|.
TGTGCCAGCACCTCAGAGATAGGCTCCTACAATGAGCAGTTCTTC
CASTSEIGSYNEQFF
>TRBV10-3|TRBJ1-5|few|.
TGTGCCATCAGTGATATTAGCAATCAGCCCCAGCATTTT
CAISDISNQPQHF
>TRBV6-5|TRBJ2-2|.|.
TGTGCCAGCAGTTACTCTACTAGGAACACGAACACCGGGGAGCTGTTTTTT
CASSYSTRNTNTGELFF
>TRBV7-9|TRBJ1-4|.|.
TGTGCCAGCAGGTCCCCCGGGCAGGGTGGCGAAAAACTGTTTTTT
CASRSPGQGGEKLFF
>TRBV19|TRBJ2-5|.|.
TGTGCCAGTAGCCGGGAGGGGGCCTTACGCGGATTTTTTGAGACCCAGTACTTC
CASSREGALRGFFETQYF
>TRBV2|TRBJ2-5|few|.
TGTGCCAGCGCACAAGAGACCCAGTACTTC
CASAQETQYF
>TRBV9|TRBJ2-3|few|TRBD2
TGTGCCAGCAGCGTAAGCGGGGGGGTCACAGATACGCAGTATTTT
CASSVSGGVTDTQYF
>TRBV19|TRBJ2-3|.|TRBD2
TGTGCCAGTAGTGACCACCGCGGGGGAAGGACAGATACGCAGTATTTT
CASSDHRGGRTDTQYF
>TRBV3-1|TRBJ2-3|.|.
TGTGCCAGCAGCCTAAGGGGGGGGAACGCAGATACGCAGTATTTT
CASSLRGGNADTQYF
>TRBV12-3/TRBV12-4|TRBJ1-5|few|TRBD1
TGTGCCAGCAGTCGGAGGACAGGGCTCCAGCCCCAGCATTTT
CASSRRTGLQPQHF
>TRBV3-1|TRBJ2-2|few|TRBD2
TGTGCCAGCAGCCAAGATAGAGGCCTAGCGGGAGGAACCGGGGAGCTGTTTTTT
CASSQDRGLAGGTGELFF
>TRBV19|TRBJ2-3|.|.
TGTGCCAGTAGTAGGGCAGGGATGTCGGATACGCAGTATTTT
CASSRAGMSDTQYF
>TRBV12-3/TRBV12-4|TRBJ1-2|.|.
TGTGCCAGCAGTTATTTCGGTCCCTATGGCTACACCTTC
CASSYFGPYGYTF
>TRBV20-1|TRBJ2-1|many|.
TGCAGTGCTAGGCGGGAAGCGGGCTCCGATGAGCAGTTCTTC
CSARREAGSDEQFF
>TRBV27|TRBJ2-1|.|.
TGTGCCAGCAGTTTAAAGAGCGATGAGCAGTTCTTC
CASSLKSDEQFF
>TRBV20-1|TRBJ2-5|few|.
TGCAGTGCTAGGAATTCGGAGACCCAGTACTTC
CSARNSETQYF
>TRBV5-1|TRBJ2-3|.|.
TGCGCCAGGAGCTCCGGGGGCACAGATACGCAGTATTTT
CARSSGGTDTQYF
>TRBV12-3/TRBV12-4|TRBJ1-1|many|.
TGTGCCAGCAGTTTAAGGCGGCACTTCACTGAAGCTTTCTTT
CASSLRRHFTEAFF